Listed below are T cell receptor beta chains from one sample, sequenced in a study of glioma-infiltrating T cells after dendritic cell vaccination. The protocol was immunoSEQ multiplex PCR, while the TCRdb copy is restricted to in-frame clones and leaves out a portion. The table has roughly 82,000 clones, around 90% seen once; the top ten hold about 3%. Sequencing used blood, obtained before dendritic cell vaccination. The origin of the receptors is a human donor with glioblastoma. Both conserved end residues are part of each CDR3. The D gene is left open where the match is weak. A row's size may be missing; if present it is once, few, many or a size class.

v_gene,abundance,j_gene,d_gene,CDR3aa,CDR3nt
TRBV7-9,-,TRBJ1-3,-,CASSPDKGILGNTIYF,TGTGCCAGCAGTCCGGATAAGGGGATTTTAGGAAACACCATATATTTT
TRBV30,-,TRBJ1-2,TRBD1,CAWSGIGTEYGYTF,TGTGCCTGGAGTGGGATCGGGACAGAGTATGGCTACACCTTC
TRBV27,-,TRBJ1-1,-,CASTKNTEAFF,TGTGCCAGCACTAAGAACACTGAAGCTTTCTTT
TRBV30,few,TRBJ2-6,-,CAWSVQVKVVSGANVLTF,TGTGCCTGGAGTGTACAGGTGAAGGTCGTCTCTGGGGCCAACGTCCTGACTTTC
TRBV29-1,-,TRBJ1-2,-,CSAHGGADDAQSYGYTF,TGCAGCGCCCACGGGGGAGCGGACGATGCGCAGTCCTATGGCTACACCTTC
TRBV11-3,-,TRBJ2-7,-,CASSSGSYEQYF,TGTGCCAGCAGCTCGGGATCCTACGAGCAGTACTTC
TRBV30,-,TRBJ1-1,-,CAWTGGALGNTEAFF,TGTGCCTGGACCGGGGGGGCTTTAGGGAACACTGAAGCTTTCTTT
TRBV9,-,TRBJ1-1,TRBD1,CASSVEGARDTEAFF,TGTGCCAGCAGCGTAGAGGGGGCACGGGACACTGAAGCTTTCTTT
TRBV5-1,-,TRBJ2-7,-,CASRTGGGEQYF,TGCGCCAGCAGGACCGGGGGAGGCGAGCAGTACTTC
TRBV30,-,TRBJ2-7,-,CAWTRGTQSNEQYF,TGTGCCTGGACCCGGGGTACCCAGTCCAACGAGCAGTACTTC
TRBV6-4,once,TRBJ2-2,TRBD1,CASTAGGNTGELFF,TGTGCCAGCACCGCAGGGGGGAACACCGGGGAGCTGTTTTTT
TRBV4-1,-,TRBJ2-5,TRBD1,CASSQGPGQGFGTQYF,TGCGCCAGCAGCCAGGGCCCGGGACAGGGTTTCGGGACCCAGTACTTC
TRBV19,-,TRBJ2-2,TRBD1,CASAPTTGTGYTGELFF,TGTGCCAGCGCCCCCACCACCGGGACAGGGTACACCGGGGAGCTGTTTTTT